These 18 T cell receptor beta chains were sequenced from one sample in a study of post-analysis software for immune sequencing data. Findings and limits, study-wide: Five or six TRBV segments were significantly more frequent in patients than in controls. TRBV5-6, TRBV5-1 and TRBV20-1 were among these segments.

No antigen has been assigned to these receptors. Presence of unique molecular identifiers characterized the TCR beta cDNA libraries. TCRdb reprocessed the PCR reads with MiXCR, giving one entry per CDR3 protein. The table shows approximately 440,000 distinct CDR3 sequences, with roughly 45% occurring only once. The sample consisted of blood. These receptor sequences come from a girl between 10 and 17 years old with multiple sclerosis.

The rearrangement links TRBV24-1 to TRBJ2-3; TRBD2 matches 7 bases. The trim removed 7 bases at V and 5 bases at J, leaving 5 bases unmatched. The CDR3 consists of 13 residues. Germline values: CDR1 KGHDR, CDR2 SFDVKD. The CDR3 protein is CATRGLGLDTQYF. The CDR3, as DNA: TGTGCCACCAGAGGACTAGGGTTAGATACGCAGTATTTT.

Only a few counts were recorded for this clonotype. The gene calls are TRBV20-1 and TRBJ2-7; TRBD1 is a possible D gene (6 bases). Trimming removed 6 bases at V and 0 bases at J, with 12 bases between. Per the germline V gene, CDR1 is DFQATT and CDR2 is SNEGSKA (reference sequence). The CDR3 loop spans 13 amino acids. CDR3 in amino acids: CSAPGHLSYEQYF. DNA of the CDR3: TGCAGTGCCCCGGGACACCTCTCCTACGAGCAGTACTTC.

V and J are TRBV5-1 and TRBJ2-5; 7 bases are a match to TRBD2. The J call may not be correct, given that the DNA end is closer to TRBJ2-7. The germline V gene encodes CDR1 SGHRS and CDR2 YFSETQ. There are 14 residues in the CDR3. The CDR3 sequence is CASSLDREDYEQYF. CDR3 DNA: TGCGCCAGCAGCTTGGATCGGGAGGACTACGAGCAGTACTTC.

This clonotype was counted a few times. V gene TRBV29-1 combines with J gene TRBJ2-1, with 15 bases fitting TRBD2. Germline V lookup: CDR1 SQVTM, CDR2 ANQGSEA. J gave up 7 bases and V 6 bases, and 4 bases lay outside the gene matches. This CDR3 region has 14 residues. DNA for the CDR3: TGCAGCGTGGGACTAGCGGGAGGTAGGAATGAGCAGTTCTTC. The encoded protein is CSVGLAGGRNEQFF.

V usage is TRBV27 and J usage is TRBJ2-1, with 11 bases identical to TRBD2. This CDR3 spans 17 amino acids. V was pared by 5 bases and J by 8 bases, with 14 bases of the junction left unmatched. CDR1 is MNHEY and CDR2 is SMNVEV in the germline V gene (reference sequence). As DNA, the CDR3 is TGTGCCAGCAGTCACCAACGACTAGCGGGAAGATTGGATGAGCAGTTCTTC. Translation gives CASSHQRLAGRLDEQFF.

This sequence joins TRBV20-1 and TRBJ2-7; maybe TRBD1 (6 bases). The CDR3 sequence is 14 residues long. The V and J ends lost 3 bases and 5 bases respectively, with 17 bases between them. CDR1 is DFQATT and CDR2 is SNEGSKA in the germline V gene (reference sequence). The CDR3 loop reads CSASGGRGFDEQYF. CDR3 bases: TGCAGTGCTAGTGGCGGCAGGGGTTTCGACGAGCAGTACTTC.

The chain recombines TRBV28 with TRBJ1-2; the D gene is possibly TRBD1 (6 bases). Trimming removed 6 bases at V and 5 bases at J, with 19 bases between. Germline assignment: CDR1 MDHEN and CDR2 SYDVKM. There are 15 residues in the CDR3. CDR3 sequence reads: CASRARGAILYGYTF. The CDR3 DNA reads as TGTGCCAGCAGGGCGCGGGGGGCCATACTATATGGCTACACCTTC.

V gene TRBV5-1 combines with J gene TRBJ2-7, with D hard to call. With 0 bases removed from V and 0 bases from J, the gap between germline ends came to 10 bases. In germline, CDR1 is SGHRS, CDR2 YFSETQ. The CDR3 runs to 15 residues. CDR3 DNA: TGCGCCAGCAGCTTGGGGGCAAGCTTCTCCTACGAGCAGTACTTC. This gives the protein CASSLGASFSYEQYF.

This clonotype has only a few counts. This chain connects TRBV7-3 to TRBJ2-6; a possible D gene is TRBD2 (5 bases). CDR1 SGHTA and CDR2 FQGTGA come from the germline V gene. Trimming took off 1 base at V and 2 bases at J, with 6 bases between the two ends. The CDR3 is made up of 15 amino acids. The chain's CDR3 is CASSLIGAGANVLTF. The CDR3 bases are TGTGCCAGCAGCTTAATCGGGGCTGGGGCCAACGTCCTGACTTTC.

This chain links TRBV14 with TRBJ2-1, with D unresolved. This CDR3 contains 19 residues. Germline V lookup: CDR1 SGHDN, CDR2 FVKESK. V lost 2 bases, J lost 1 base, and 21 bases lay in between. CDR3 sequence: CASSQPYARTLLSYNEQFF. The CDR3 region has the DNA TGTGCCAGCAGCCAACCGTACGCACGGACCCTACTTTCCTACAATGAGCAGTTCTTC.

Written as DNA, the CDR3 is TGCGCCAGCAGCCCAGGACTAGCGGTATTTCAAGAGACCCAGTACTTC. Protein: CASSPGLAVFQETQYF. V and J are TRBV4-3 and TRBJ2-5; TRBD2 aligns across 10 bases. The germline V gene has CDR1 LGHNA and CDR2 YSLEER. The length of the CDR3 is 16 residues. V shed 4 bases, J shed 2 bases, and the junction held 7 bases outside the gene matches.

This sequence joins TRBV6-5 and TRBJ2-1; D is undetermined. Germline lookup yields CDR1 MNHEY and CDR2 SVGAGI. This CDR3 has 19 amino acids. V lost 0 bases and J 7 bases, leaving 25 bases between the germline ends. The CDR3 DNA reads TGTGCCAGCAGTTACTCTCCTAAGCCGGTACTACCACCCTTTAATGAGCAGTTCTTC. This gives the protein CASSYSPKPVLPPFNEQFF.

The CDR3 region is CSARAHMNTEAFF. CDR3 sequence (DNA): TGCAGTGCTAGAGCACATATGAACACTGAAGCTTTCTTT. The chain couples TRBV20-1 to TRBJ1-1; D unclear. Trimming took off 1 base at V and 0 bases at J, with 6 bases between the two ends. The CDR3 sequence is 13 residues long. CDR1 is DFQATT and CDR2 is SNEGSKA in the germline V gene (reference sequence).

The chain employs TRBV5-5 and TRBJ1-4; D gene ambiguous. V was clipped by 6 bases and J by 2 bases, with 11 bases between them. The CDR3 covers 14 residues. Germline loops: CDR1 SGHKS, CDR2 YYEKEE (reference sequence). This CDR3 reads CASTWPLTNEKLFF. CDR3 nucleotide sequence: TGTGCCAGCACATGGCCGCTTACTAATGAAAAACTGTTTTTT. Using reference TRBV5-5 and TRBJ1-4 for the parts outside the CDR3, the full variable domain is DAGVTQSPTHLIKTRGQQVTLRCSPISGHKSVSWYQQVLGQGPQFIFQYYEKEERGRGNFPDRFSARQFPNYSSELNVNALLLGDSALYLCASTWPLTNEKLFFGSGTQLSVL.

The CDR3 loop reads CASSIPGPRETQYF. CDR3 in DNA: TGTGCCAGCAGCATACCGGGCCCTAGGGAGACCCAGTACTTC. The chain employs TRBV9 and TRBJ2-5; D is unresolved. Germline-derived CDR1 and CDR2 are SGDLS and YYNGEE. CDR3 size: 14 residues. Trimming left V 4 bases short and J 5 bases short, with 15 bases between.

The chain is built from TRBV7-3 and TRBJ2-1, with 7 bases that match TRBD1. Trimming cost V 0 bases and J 7 bases; bases outside gene matches: 9. CDR1 and CDR2 (germline): SGHTA, FQGTGA. The CDR3 has 16 residues. The CDR3 sequence is CASSLTGDRAPNEQFF. CDR3 sequence (DNA): TGTGCCAGCAGCTTAACGGGAGACAGGGCTCCGAATGAGCAGTTCTTC.

In its sample, this clonotype was seen once. The V call is TRBV20-1, the J call TRBJ1-2, with D maybe TRBD1 (5 bases). The CDR3 runs to 14 residues. The V end lost 1 base, the J end lost 7 bases, and 16 bases lay between the germline ends. Germline V gene data show CDR1 as DFQATT and CDR2 as SNEGSKA (reference sequence). The CDR3 DNA reads as TGCAGTGCTAGAGGTCCGTGGGGGTCGAGTGGCTACACCTTC. Translating gives CSARGPWGSSGYTF.

CDR3 amino acids: CASSSHRGLPNTEAFF. CDR3 bases: TGTGCCAGCAGCTCCCACAGGGGGCTTCCGAACACTGAAGCTTTCTTT. The chain combines TRBV7-3 with TRBJ1-1; 9 nucleotides align to TRBD1. The CDR3 consists of 16 residues. V lost 4 bases, J lost 1 base, and 7 bases stayed unmatched. In germline, CDR1 is SGHTA, CDR2 FQGTGA. Combining the CDR3 with reference TRBV7-3 and TRBJ1-1 gives the whole variable domain GAGVSQTPSNKVTEKGKYVELRCDPISGHTALYWYRQSLGQGPEFLIYFQGTGAADDSGLPNDRFFAVRPEGSVSTLKIQRTERGDSAVYLCASSSHRGLPNTEAFFGQGTRLTVV.